Listed here are 12 T cell receptor beta chains from one sample, sequenced in a study of CD8 T cells in ankylosing spondylitis. TCRdb reanalysed the 5' RACE reads using MiXCR and keeps one entry per CDR3 protein. The sample carries over 100,000 distinct CDR3 sequences, over 6% recorded once. The sequenced material came from blood, either unsorted or a sorted T cell fraction (not recorded which). All receptors come from a male donor with ankylosing spondylitis or in good health (not recorded which).

This clonotype was picked up many times. V usage is TRBV7-2 and J usage is TRBJ1-5; D unresolved. Per the germline V gene, CDR1 is SGHTA and CDR2 is FQGNSA. Trimming shortened V by 0 bases and J by 1 base, and 7 bases separated the two germline ends. This CDR3 contains 15 residues. In nucleotides, the CDR3 is TGTGCCAGCAGCTTAGCGACAAGGAGCAATCAGCCCCAGCATTTT. Protein: CASSLATRSNQPQHF.

This clonotype was found many times. This chain uses TRBV5-1 with TRBJ2-1; D not certain. Germline lookup yields CDR1 SGHRS and CDR2 YFSETQ. V was clipped by 6 bases and J by 10 bases, with 17 bases between them. The CDR3 is 13 residues long. As DNA, the CDR3 is TGCGCCAGCACCCATGGCCAGGCCACGGAGCAGTTCTTC. Residues: CASTHGQATEQFF.

This clonotype was counted ten times or more. This chain connects TRBV20-1 to TRBJ2-6, with 8 bases identical to TRBD1. The V gene end was trimmed by 5 bases and the J gene end by 0 bases; junction bases not matched to a gene: 12. Germline values: CDR1 DFQATT, CDR2 SNEGSKA (reference sequence). The CDR3 length is 18 residues. CDR3 residues: CSAPQTGTGSSGANVLTF. The CDR3 bases are TGCAGTGCTCCCCAGACGGGGACAGGAAGCTCTGGGGCCAACGTCCTGACTTTC.

This clonotype was counted at least ten times. The CDR3 spells CASSDRGPSGYTF. For the CDR3, the DNA is TGCGCCAGCAGCGACCGGGGTCCCAGTGGCTACACCTTC. The V gene is TRBV5-1, the J gene TRBJ1-2; D is ambiguous. This CDR3 has 13 amino acids. Germline V gives CDR1 SGHRS, CDR2 YFSETQ. Trimming removed 4 bases at V and 7 bases at J, with 14 bases between. The full variable domain, its missing parts supplied by reference TRBV5-1 and TRBJ1-2, is KAGVTQTPRYLIKTRGQQVTLSCSPISGHRSVSWYQQTPGQGLQFLFEYFSETQRNKGNFPGRFSGRQFSNSRSEMNVSTLELGDSALYLCASSDRGPSGYTFGSGTRLTVV.

The sample holds many counts of this clonotype. The chain links TRBV9 to TRBJ2-3; D is unclear. Per the germline V gene, CDR1 is SGDLS and CDR2 is YYNGEE. The CDR3 consists of 13 residues. The germline V and J ends were trimmed by 0 bases and 6 bases, with 8 bases remaining between them. The CDR3 DNA reads as TGTGCCAGCAGCGTAGGCCCCCCGGATACGCAGTATTTT. Encoded protein: CASSVGPPDTQYF.

There are a few counts of this clonotype. The V gene is TRBV5-1, the J gene TRBJ1-2; possible D gene TRBD1, 5 bases. V shed 4 bases and J shed 6 bases, with 13 bases lying between them. The CDR3 runs 13 residues. Per the germline V gene, CDR1 is SGHRS and CDR2 is YFSETQ. In DNA form, the CDR3 reads TGCGCCAGCAGCCCTCGGGGCTCCGATGGCTACACCTTC. Its translation: CASSPRGSDGYTF. The whole variable domain, remainder taken from reference TRBV5-1 and TRBJ1-2, is KAGVTQTPRYLIKTRGQQVTLSCSPISGHRSVSWYQQTPGQGLQFLFEYFSETQRNKGNFPGRFSGRQFSNSRSEMNVSTLELGDSALYLCASSPRGSDGYTFGSGTRLTVV.

On this clonotype: A much larger clone is a single base away; this may be a read error. J is TRBJ2-3 and V is TRBV7-2; D may be TRBD2 (5 bases). The length of the CDR3 is 15 residues. Germline values: CDR1 SGHTA, CDR2 FQGNSA. This CDR3 is CASSLKAARTDRQYF. The CDR3 nucleotides read TGTGCCAGCAGCTTAAAAGCGGCACGCACAGATAGGCAGTATTTT.

This clonotype was detected many times. The genes are TRBV5-5 and TRBJ1-5, with 7 bases lining up with TRBD1. Germline CDR1 reads SGHKS; CDR2 reads YYEKEE (reference sequence). The trim removed 2 bases at V and 4 bases at J, leaving 15 bases unmatched. The CDR3 is 18 residues long. CDR3 DNA sequence: TGTGCCAGCAGCTTTTCCCCGGGACAGCTAGGTGGAAATCAGCCCCAGCATTTT. Translated, it gives CASSFSPGQLGGNQPQHF.

The sample holds many counts of this clonotype. This sequence joins TRBV10-3 and TRBJ2-7, with D possibly being TRBD1 or TRBD2 (5 bases each). This CDR3 has 14 amino acids. Trimming cost V 6 bases and J 3 bases, with 15 bases left between them. Germline CDR1 and CDR2: ENHRY and SYGVKD. The CDR3 nucleotides read TGTGCCATCAGCCCGGGACGGGGATACTACGAGCAGTACTTC. Residues: CAISPGRGYYEQYF.

This clonotype was detected ten times or more. The rearrangement links TRBV7-2 to TRBJ2-1; 11 positions match TRBD2. Germline values: CDR1 SGHTA, CDR2 FQGNSA. CDR3 length equals 16 residues. V trimming: 5 bases; J trimming: 1 base; junction bases outside the gene matches: 4. In DNA, the CDR3 is TGTGCCAGCAGCAGCCGACTAGCGGGATCCTACAATGAGCAGTTCTTC. Amino acids: CASSSRLAGSYNEQFF.

This clonotype was counted many times. The chain links TRBV5-1 to TRBJ2-2, with a tentative D call TRBD2 (5 bases). V was cut by 0 bases and J by 6 bases, with 15 bases left in between. The CDR3 length is 16 residues. Germline V gene lookup returns CDR1 SGHRS and CDR2 YFSETQ. The CDR3: CASSLATSPGSGELFF. The CDR3 DNA follows: TGCGCCAGCAGCTTGGCCACTTCCCCGGGGTCCGGGGAGCTGTTTTTT.

The chain recombines TRBV7-2 with TRBJ2-7; D possibly corresponds to TRBD2 (6 bases). V dropped 5 bases and J dropped 2 bases, with 13 bases sitting between them. The CDR3 covers 14 residues. CDR1 and CDR2 (germline): SGHTA, FQGNSA. The CDR3 loop reads CASSPGLPAYEQYF. The CDR3 DNA reads as TGTGCCAGCAGCCCTGGACTACCCGCCTACGAGCAGTACTTC.